Given below is one T cell receptor beta chain in context. In germline, CDR1 is SQVTM, CDR2 ANQGSEA. After removal of 7 bases from V and 2 bases from J, the junction contained 0 bases not matched to a gene. The CDR3 has 11 residues. It was with a sample-barcoded 5' primer and a J-beta primer mix that a second PCR of roughly 6 to 12 cycles was run. TCRdb itself ran the 5' RACE reads through MiXCR, one entry per CDR3 protein. The table has about 680,000 distinct CDR3 sequences, roughly 49% seen once. This record belongs to a study of blood T cells in healthy people across ages. This chain links TRBV29-1 with TRBJ1-2; TRBD1 aligns across 8 bases. The sequence was obtained from a woman aged 60-70 years in good health. The source material was blood. The CDR3 region is CSGQGNYGYTF. The CDR3, as DNA: TGCAGCGGACAGGGGAACTATGGCTACACCTTC.